This TCR beta chain comes out of a study of blood T cell repertoires in COVID-19. Looking at the study overall: T cells, B-cell-depleted T cells, or PBMCs supplied cDNA or gDNA.

Methods used by the authors: Amplification of reference gene primers was used by the study to estimate nucleated cell counts. The method was immunoSEQ multiplex PCR; TCRdb's version includes in-frame clones alone and lacks a portion of them. The DNA was the basis for D and trimming; V, J and clone size are from that table. The sample lists fewer than 150,000 clones; around four fifths were seen once. The V gene end was trimmed by 6 bases and the J gene end by 10 bases; junction bases not matched to a gene: 7. Germline V gives CDR1 KGHSH, CDR2 LQKENI. The CDR3 is 15 amino acids. Sequencing was carried out using peripheral blood. V gene TRBV18 combines with J gene TRBJ1-6; 12 nucleotides align to TRBD1. This clonotype was obtained from a man between 60 and 75 years old who had recovered from COVID-19. The CDR3 protein is CASSPAGTGGSPLHF. The CDR3 coding sequence is TGTGCCAGCTCCCCCGCGGGGACAGGGGGCTCACCCCTCCACTTT.